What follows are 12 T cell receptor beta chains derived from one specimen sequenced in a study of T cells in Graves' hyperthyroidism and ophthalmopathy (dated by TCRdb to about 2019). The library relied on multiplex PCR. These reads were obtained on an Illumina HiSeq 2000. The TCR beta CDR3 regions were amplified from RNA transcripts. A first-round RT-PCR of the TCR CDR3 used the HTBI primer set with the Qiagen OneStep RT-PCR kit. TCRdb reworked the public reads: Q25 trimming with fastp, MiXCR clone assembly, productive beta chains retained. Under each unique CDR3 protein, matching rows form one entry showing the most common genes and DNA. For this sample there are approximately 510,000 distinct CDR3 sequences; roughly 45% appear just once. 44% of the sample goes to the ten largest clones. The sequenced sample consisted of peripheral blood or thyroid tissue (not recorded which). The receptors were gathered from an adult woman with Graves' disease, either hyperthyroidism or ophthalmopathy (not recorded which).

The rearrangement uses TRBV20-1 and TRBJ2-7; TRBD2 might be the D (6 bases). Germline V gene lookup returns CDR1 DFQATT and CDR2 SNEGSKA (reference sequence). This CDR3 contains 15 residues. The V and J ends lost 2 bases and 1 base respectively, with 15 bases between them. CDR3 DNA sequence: TGCAGTGCTAGATCTGGGGGAGGCCTTTCCTACGAGCAGTACTTC. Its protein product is CSARSGGGLSYEQYF.

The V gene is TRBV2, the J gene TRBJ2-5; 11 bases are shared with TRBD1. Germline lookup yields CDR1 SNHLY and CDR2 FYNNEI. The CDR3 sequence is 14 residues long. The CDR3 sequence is CAPPRDRGIETQYF. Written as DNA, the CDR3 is TGTGCTCCTCCTCGGGACAGGGGGATTGAGACCCAGTACTTC.

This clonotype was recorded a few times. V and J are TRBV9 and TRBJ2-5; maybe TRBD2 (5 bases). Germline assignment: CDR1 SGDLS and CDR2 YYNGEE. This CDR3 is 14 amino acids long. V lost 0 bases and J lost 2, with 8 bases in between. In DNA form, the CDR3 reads TGTGCCAGCAGCGTAGAGACGGGACAAGAGACCCAGTACTTC. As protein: CASSVETGQETQYF. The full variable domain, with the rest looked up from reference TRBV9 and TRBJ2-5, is DSGVTQTPKHLITATGQRVTLRCSPRSGDLSVYWYQQSLDQGLQFLIQYYNGEERAKGNILERFSAQQFPDLHSELNLSSLELGDSALYFCASSVETGQETQYFGPGTRLLVL.

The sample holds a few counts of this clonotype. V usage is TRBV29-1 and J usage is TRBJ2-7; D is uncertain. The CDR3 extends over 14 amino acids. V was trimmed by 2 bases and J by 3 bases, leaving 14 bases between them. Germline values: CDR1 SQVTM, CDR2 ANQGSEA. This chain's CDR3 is CSVESNSPHYEQYF. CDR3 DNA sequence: TGCAGCGTTGAAAGTAACTCACCGCACTACGAGCAGTACTTC.

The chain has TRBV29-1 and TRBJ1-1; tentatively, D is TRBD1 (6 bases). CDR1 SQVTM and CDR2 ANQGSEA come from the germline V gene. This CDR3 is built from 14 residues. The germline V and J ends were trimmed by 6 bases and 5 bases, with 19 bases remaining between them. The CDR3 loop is CSVGAGEARTEAFF. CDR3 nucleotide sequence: TGCAGCGTGGGGGCAGGGGAGGCTAGGACTGAAGCTTTCTTT.

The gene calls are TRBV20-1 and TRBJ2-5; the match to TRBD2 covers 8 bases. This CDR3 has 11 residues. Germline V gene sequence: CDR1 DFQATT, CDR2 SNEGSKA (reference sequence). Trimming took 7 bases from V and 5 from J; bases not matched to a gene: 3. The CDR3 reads CSDSGAETQYF. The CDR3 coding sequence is TGCAGTGATAGCGGGGCGGAGACCCAGTACTTC.

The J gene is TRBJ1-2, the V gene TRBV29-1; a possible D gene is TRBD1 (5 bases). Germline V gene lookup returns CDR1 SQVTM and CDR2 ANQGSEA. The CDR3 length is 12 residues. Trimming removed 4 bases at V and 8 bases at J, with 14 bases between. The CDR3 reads CSVVGGTSGYTF. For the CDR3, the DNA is TGCAGCGTTGTTGGTGGGACTAGCGGCTACACCTTC.

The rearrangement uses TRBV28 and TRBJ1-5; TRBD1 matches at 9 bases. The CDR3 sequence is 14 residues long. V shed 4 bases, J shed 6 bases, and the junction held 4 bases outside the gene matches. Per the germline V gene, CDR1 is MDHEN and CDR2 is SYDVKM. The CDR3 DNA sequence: TGTGCCAGCAGTTCGGACAGGGGTATTCAGCCCCAGCATTTT. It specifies CASSSDRGIQPQHF. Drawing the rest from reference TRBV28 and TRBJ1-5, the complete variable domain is DVKVTQSSRYLVKRTGEKVFLECVQDMDHENMFWYRQDPGLGLRLIYFSYDVKMKEKGDIPEGYSVSREKKERFSLILESASTNQTSMYLCASSSDRGIQPQHFGDGTRLSIL.

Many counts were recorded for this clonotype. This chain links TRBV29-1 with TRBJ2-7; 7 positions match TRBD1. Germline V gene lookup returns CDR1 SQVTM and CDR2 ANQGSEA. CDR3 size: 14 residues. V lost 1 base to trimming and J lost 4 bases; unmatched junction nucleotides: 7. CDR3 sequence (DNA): TGCAGCGTTGAAGGGTTGGGACAGACTTACGAGCAGTACTTC. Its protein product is CSVEGLGQTYEQYF.

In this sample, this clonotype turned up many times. The CDR3 DNA reads as TGTGCCAGCCAAAGGACAGGGGAAGGTGGAAACACCATATATTTT. The encoded protein is CASQRTGEGGNTIYF. The rearrangement uses TRBV25-1 and TRBJ1-3, with 9 bases matching TRBD1. Germline loops: CDR1 MGHDK, CDR2 SYGVNS. Unmatched junction bases numbered 8, after V lost 8 bases and J lost 3 bases. The CDR3 extends over 15 amino acids.

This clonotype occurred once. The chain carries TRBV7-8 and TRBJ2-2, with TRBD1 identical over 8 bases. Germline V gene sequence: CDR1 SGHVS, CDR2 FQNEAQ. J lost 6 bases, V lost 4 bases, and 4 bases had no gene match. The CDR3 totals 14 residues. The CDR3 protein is CASSSQGEAGELFF. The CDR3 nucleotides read TGTGCCAGCAGCTCACAGGGGGAGGCCGGGGAGCTGTTTTTT.

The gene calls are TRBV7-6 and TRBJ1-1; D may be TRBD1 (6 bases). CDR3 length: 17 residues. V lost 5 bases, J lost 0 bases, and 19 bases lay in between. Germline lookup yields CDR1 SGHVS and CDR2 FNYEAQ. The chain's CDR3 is CASSLPSTGPMNTEAFF. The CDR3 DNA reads TGTGCCAGCAGCCTACCCTCGACAGGCCCCATGAACACTGAAGCTTTCTTT.